These T cell receptor beta chains were read from a single sample in a study of T cell responses to AZD1222 COVID-19 vaccine. Libraries were prepared by immunoSEQ multiplex PCR; TCRdb keeps only in-frame clonotypes and omits some of them. This sample has 150,000 to 200,000 clones, with 80% to 90% found just once. The sample was peripheral blood, taken on day 0 of MenACWY control vaccination. The origin of the receptors is an adult in good health. The CDR3 runs from the conserved cysteine through the conserved F or W. D genes are given only for firm matches. The size of a clone is reported for some rows only, either as once, few or many, or as a class for expanded clones.

V	J	size	D	CDR3	DNA
TRBV5-1	TRBJ1-2	-	-	CASSLAMRGRAYGYTF	TGCGCCAGCAGCTTGGCCATGAGGGGAAGGGCCTATGGCTACACCTTC
TRBV28	TRBJ1-6	few	TRBD1	CASSVGQGYNSPLHF	TGTGCCAGCAGTGTTGGACAGGGCTATAATTCACCCCTCCACTTT
TRBV9	TRBJ2-7	few	-	CASSPTAGYEQYF	TGTGCCAGCAGCCCCACGGCGGGATACGAGCAGTACTTC
TRBV5-1	TRBJ2-6	-	-	CASSAGATSGANVLTF	TGCGCCAGCAGCGCCGGCGCGACTTCTGGGGCCAACGTCCTGACTTTC
TRBV6-5	TRBJ2-5	-	TRBD2	CASSSLAGAQETQYF	TGTGCCAGCAGTTCGCTAGCGGGGGCCCAAGAGACCCAGTACTTC
TRBV28	TRBJ1-6	few	-	CASSILGVVLNNSPLHF	TGTGCCAGCAGCATCCTCGGGGTAGTGTTAAATAATTCACCCCTCCACTTT
TRBV28	TRBJ2-5	once	TRBD1	CASSPRQGQETQYF	TGTGCCAGCAGTCCTCGACAGGGCCAAGAGACCCAGTACTTC
TRBV3-1/TRBV3-2	TRBJ2-7	-	-	CASSLTEGYEQYF	TGTGCCAGCAGCCTGACAGAGGGTTACGAGCAGTACTTC
TRBV27	TRBJ1-3	-	-	CASSPGNTIYF	TGTGCCAGCAGTCCTGGGAACACCATATATTTT
TRBV6-5	TRBJ1-6	few	TRBD1	CASSLTGGASPLHF	TGTGCCAGCAGCCTGACAGGGGGGGCTTCACCCCTCCACTTT
TRBV6-6	TRBJ2-6	once	TRBD1	CASSTTGAGANVLTF	TGTGCCAGCAGTACCACAGGGGCTGGGGCCAACGTCCTGACTTTC
TRBV28	TRBJ2-7	-	TRBD2	CASTSGGSYEQYF	TGTGCCAGCACATCGGGGGGTTCCTACGAGCAGTACTTC
TRBV27	TRBJ2-7	few	-	CASSPSIGPYEQYF	TGTGCCAGCAGTCCCTCGATAGGACCTTACGAGCAGTACTTC
TRBV18	TRBJ2-7	-	-	CASSPIGAEQYF	TGTGCCAGCTCACCCATCGGGGCCGAGCAGTACTTC
TRBV4-1	TRBJ2-3	-	TRBD2	CASSQDWDSGTSFADTQYF	TGCGCCAGCAGCCAAGATTGGGACTCCGGGACTAGCTTCGCAGATACGCAGTATTTT
TRBV30	TRBJ2-2	-	TRBD1	CAWSYGDRVNGELFF	TGTGCCTGGAGCTACGGGGACAGGGTAAACGGGGAGCTGTTTTTT
TRBV12-1	TRBJ2-7	-	-	CASSQRGLPYEQYF	TGTGCCAGCAGCCAGAGGGGTCTTCCCTACGAGCAGTACTTC
TRBV5-6	TRBJ2-3	-	-	CASSSGRLTDTQYF	TGTGCCAGCAGCTCGGGGAGGCTCACAGATACGCAGTATTTT
TRBV12-3/TRBV12-4	TRBJ1-6	-	TRBD1	CASRQGAGSPLHF	TGTGCCAGCAGGCAGGGGGCCGGGTCACCCCTCCACTTT
TRBV5-1	TRBJ2-7	-	TRBD1	CASRPGQGSSRAKYF	TGCGCCAGCAGGCCAGGACAGGGGTCCTCCCGAGCAAAGTACTTC
TRBV5-1	TRBJ2-3	-	TRBD1	CASNQQGTDTQYF	TGCGCCAGCAATCAACAGGGGACAGATACGCAGTATTTT
TRBV28	TRBJ2-4	-	TRBD1	CASRTGLAKNIQYF	TGTGCCAGCAGGACAGGGCTAGCCAAAAACATTCAGTACTTC
TRBV18	TRBJ1-6	few	-	CASSSDSYNSPLHF	TGTGCCAGCTCAAGTGACAGTTATAATTCACCCCTCCACTTT
TRBV5-4	TRBJ2-5	-	TRBD2	CASSYLGLAGDQETQYF	TGTGCCAGCAGCTACCTGGGACTAGCGGGAGATCAAGAGACCCAGTACTTC
TRBV9	TRBJ1-6	-	TRBD1	CASSVGGQGNSPLHF	TGTGCCAGCAGCGTAGGGGGACAGGGGAATTCACCCCTCCACTTT
TRBV27	TRBJ1-6	once	-	CASSEGNYNSPLHF	TGTGCCAGCAGTGAGGGGAACTATAATTCACCCCTCCACTTT
TRBV19	TRBJ2-2	-	TRBD1	CASSTGTVNTGELFF	TGTGCCAGTAGTACCGGGACAGTGAACACCGGGGAGCTGTTTTTT
TRBV28	TRBJ2-3	-	-	CASSRSYPDTQYF	TGTGCCAGCAGTAGGTCGTATCCAGATACGCAGTATTTT
TRBV15	TRBJ1-4	-	-	CATSRDRGEKLFF	TGTGCCACCAGCAGAGACCGAGGTGAAAAACTGTTTTTT
TRBV3-1/TRBV3-2	TRBJ1-1	-	-	CASSQDAAGGNTEAFF	TGTGCCAGCAGCCAAGATGCGGCGGGGGGGAACACTGAAGCTTTCTTT
TRBV27	TRBJ2-6	-	TRBD1	CASSLFIKLANRGVGAGANVLTF	TGTGCCAGCAGTTTATTTATTAAACTGGCGAACAGGGGTGTGGGGGCTGGGGCCAACGTCCTGACTTTC
TRBV6-5	TRBJ2-3	once	TRBD1	CASSTDRAPQYF	TGTGCCAGCAGTACTGACAGGGCACCGCAGTATTTT
TRBV2	TRBJ1-2	-	TRBD1	CASSPRTGDYGYTF	TGTGCCAGCAGCCCACGGACAGGGGACTATGGCTACACCTTC
TRBV3-1/TRBV3-2	TRBJ1-3	-	TRBD1	CASSPTPPGTAVVGNTIYF	TGTGCCAGCAGTCCGACTCCTCCCGGGACAGCCGTCGTCGGAAACACCATATATTTT
TRBV24-1	TRBJ1-2	few	TRBD1	CATSDPTGGEYGYTF	TGTGCCACCAGTGACCCGACAGGGGGCGAATATGGCTACACCTTC
TRBV10-3	TRBJ2-7	few	-	CAISEGVVYEQYF	TGTGCCATCAGTGAGGGGGTCGTCTACGAGCAGTACTTC
TRBV2	TRBJ2-7	-	-	CASSETQPYEQYF	TGTGCCAGCAGTGAGACCCAGCCCTACGAGCAGTACTTC
TRBV7-2	TRBJ2-2	-	TRBD2	CASSPPGLAGGGTGELFF	TGTGCCAGCAGCCCGCCGGGACTAGCGGGAGGAGGGACCGGGGAGCTGTTTTTT
TRBV5-1	TRBJ2-2	-	TRBD2	CASSSGGASGELFF	TGCGCCAGCAGCAGCGGGGGGGCGTCCGGGGAGCTGTTTTTT
TRBV7-9	TRBJ2-1	-	-	CASSLDQLADEQFF	TGTGCCAGCAGCTTAGACCAGCTAGCCGATGAGCAGTTCTTC
TRBV18	TRBJ1-2	-	TRBD1	CASSPGTGSQLPPTF	TGTGCCAGCTCCCCCGGGACAGGGAGCCAACTACCTCCCACCTTC
TRBV5-6	TRBJ1-2	-	-	CASSPEKGWDGYTF	TGTGCCAGCAGCCCGGAGAAGGGGTGGGATGGCTACACCTTC
TRBV6-5	TRBJ2-2	once	-	CASSPTRAPTGELFF	TGTGCCAGCAGTCCGACTAGGGCCCCCACCGGGGAGCTGTTTTTT
TRBV18	TRBJ2-5	once	-	CASSYSSGGETQYF	TGTGCCAGCTCATACTCTTCGGGTGGGGAGACCCAGTACTTC
TRBV5-1	TRBJ1-5	-	-	CASRWDSNQPQHF	TGCGCCAGCAGGTGGGATAGCAATCAGCCCCAGCATTTT
TRBV5-6	TRBJ2-1	-	TRBD2	CASTPPGTTVGAHNEQFF	TGTGCCAGCACCCCCCCCGGGACTACCGTTGGAGCGCACAATGAGCAGTTCTTC
TRBV7-2	TRBJ2-7	-	-	CASSVGFRDGDSYEQYF	TGTGCCAGCAGCGTAGGGTTCCGGGACGGGGACTCCTACGAGCAGTACTTC
TRBV5-1	TRBJ2-7	-	TRBD1	CASSFTGGTYEQYF	TGCGCCAGCAGCTTCACAGGGGGCACCTACGAGCAGTACTTC
TRBV19	TRBJ1-1	-	-	CASRQTGTGNTEAFF	TGTGCCAGTAGGCAAACCGGGACGGGAAACACTGAAGCTTTCTTT
TRBV7-2	TRBJ1-1	-	-	CASSLMGRNTEAFF	TGTGCCAGCAGCTTAATGGGGCGAAACACTGAAGCTTTCTTT
TRBV7-2	TRBJ2-7	-	-	CASSSRVWHEQYF	TGTGCCAGCAGCTCCAGGGTATGGCACGAGCAGTACTTC
TRBV11-2	TRBJ1-1	-	-	CASSLGDSARRNTEAFF	TGTGCCAGCAGCTTAGGAGACAGTGCTCGAAGGAACACTGAAGCTTTCTTT
TRBV7-9	TRBJ1-2	-	TRBD1	CASTLPDRADYGYTF	TGTGCCAGCACCCTCCCTGACAGGGCTGATTATGGCTACACCTTC
TRBV6-5	TRBJ2-2	-	-	CASSYTGPNPGELFF	TGTGCCAGCAGTTACACAGGCCCAAACCCCGGGGAGCTGTTTTTT
TRBV2	TRBJ2-1	-	TRBD2	CASSYSPLAGVYNEQFF	TGTGCCAGCAGTTACAGCCCTCTAGCGGGAGTTTACAATGAGCAGTTCTTC